This record looks at one T cell receptor (beta chain) sequence and its context. Its specific antigen is unknown. No much larger clonotype is one base removed from it; base qualities were not supplied. These data come from a study of metastatic and nonmetastatic thyroid tumors (dated by TCRdb to the early 2020s). For context, the study as a whole: Repertoires were compared across peripheral blood and tumor or nodule tissue samples from malignant and benign thyroid patients. Points the paper makes about the study in general: TCR beta diversity was reported as significantly higher in malignant tumors than in benign nodules, in both blood and tumor samples.

From cysteine to phenylalanine, the CDR3 is 15 amino acids long. Here the CDR3 DNA is all that survives: 45 bases in frame from base 1. V loses 1 base, J loses 1 base, and the germline ends lie 11 bases apart. Sequences SGHRS (CDR1) and YFSETQ (CDR2) are obtained from the germline V gene. Before undergoing thyroid surgery, none of the patients had been given any kind of treatment. Using T-cell receptor beta sequencing, the study looked back at clinical samples from patients collected from the early 2010s to the late 2010s. Library method: PCR. This sample was sequenced with an Illumina HiSeq 4000. High-throughput sequencing was used to profile the CDR3 region of the TCR beta-chain in every patient. In the authors' own workflow: CDR3 differences across clinicopathological groups were used to build a classifier for discriminating distant-metastatic papillary thyroid cancer patients. Repertoire diversity was assessed with the Shannon index, and tumor-blood repertoire similarity with the Morisita-Horn index. TCRdb redid the processing of the public reads, applying fastp at Q25 and MiXCR, and retained in-frame beta chains. The V and J calls and clone size are TCRdb's, not the authors'. This sample is represented by about 2,900 clones; about two fifths of them were singletons. Clones ranked in the top ten supply around 20% of the sample.

The receptor was isolated from a female donor with papillary thyroid cancer or a benign thyroid nodule (not recorded which). Some clones in this sample may be carry-over from other donors' samples. The chain is assembled from TRBV5-1 and TRBJ1-1; possibly the D gene is TRBD1, per 6 matching bases. The sequenced sample consisted of tumor tissue. The DNA reads TGCGCCAGCAGCTTGTTCACAGGGAAGAACACTGAAGCTTTCTTT. It translates to CASSLFTGKNTEAFF.